This paragraph reports one T cell receptor (beta chain). An end of the junction does not agree with germline; a read error may underlie this. The data derive from a study of blood T cell repertoires in COVID-19. Study as a whole: Italy, Spain and the United States were the sources of the convalescent and acute COVID-19 samples.

Per germline, CDR1 SGDLS and CDR2 YYNGEE. The CDR3 has 13 amino acids. Repertoires were generated with immunoSEQ multiplex PCR, while TCRdb's copy carries only in-frame clones and drops some. The sample has 270,000 or so clones, 83% seen once; the top ten hold roughly 10%. This TCR was recovered from a woman between 50 and 59 years old who had recovered from COVID-19. The rearrangement joins TRBV9 to TRBJ1-2; 7 bases line up with TRBD1. Material for sequencing was peripheral blood. The CDR3 DNA follows: TGTGCCAGCAGCTTGGATGCCGATACAGGGACAGTCTTC. Translated, it gives CASSLDADTGTVF.